This T cell receptor (beta chain) emerged from a study of blood T cells in healthy people across ages. Findings and limits, study-wide: Roughly linearly, TCR beta diversity per million T cells fell as age increased. From one million sequenced T cells, diversity estimates were lower bounds.

Worth noting for this clonotype: Its antigen remains unidentified.

Healthy Caucasians from Russia aged roughly 6 to 95 served as donors. The authors ran a second PCR of about 7 to 12 cycles using a sample-barcoded 5' primer and a J-beta primer mix. Every individual sample yielded 2.5 million or more paired-end reads (each containing CDR3). Each CDR3 protein is one row after TCRdb ran MiXCR on the 5' RACE reads. The sample lists 800,000 to 900,000 distinct CDR3 sequences, around two thirds occurring once. This CDR3 comprises 12 residues. Trimming took off 10 bases at V and 2 bases at J, with 12 bases between the two ends. Germline V CDR1 and CDR2: SEHNR, FQNEAQ (reference sequence).

Sequencing was performed on blood. The source of this sequence is a young man in good health. V gene TRBV7-9 combines with J gene TRBJ2-7, with D possibly being TRBD2 (5 bases). The CDR3 loop reads CATGLGTYEQYF. Written as DNA, the CDR3 is TGTGCCACCGGACTGGGGACCTACGAGCAGTACTTC.